This passage covers 16 T cell receptor beta chains from one sample sequenced in a study of tumor and adjacent non-tumor tissue in lung cancer. This sample's RNA came from whole unsorted tissue. The library came from three nested PCR rounds adapted from ARM-PCR protocols. Each CDR3 protein gets one entry after TCRdb re-called the multiplex PCR reads with MiXCR. The table has approximately 75,000 distinct CDR3 sequences, about three quarters seen once. Material for sequencing was lung tumor tissue. The receptors here all came from a woman aged 45-65 years with non-small cell lung cancer.

Concerning this clonotype itself: The CDR3 end shows no conserved phenylalanine or tryptophan, and so a read error is likely. This chain connects TRBV11-2 to TRBJ2-5; D may be TRBD1 (5 bases). The CDR3 is 14 residues long. Germline V CDR1 and CDR2: SGHAT, FQNNGV. The CDR3, as DNA: TGTGCCAGCAGTCCTCGAGCCAGGGCAGAGATCCAGTACAAC. Its protein product is CASSPRARAEIQYN.

As for this clonotype: This sequence may be a read error, since a much larger clone differs from it by one base. The chain carries TRBV25-1 and TRBJ2-1, with D uncertain. V was clipped by 7 bases and J by 7 bases, with 11 bases between them. The CDR3 covers 12 residues. From germline, CDR1 is MGHDK and CDR2 SYGVNS. CDR3: CASKVSSNEQFF. CDR3 DNA sequence: TGTGCCAGCAAGGTGTCTAGTAATGAGCAGTTCTTC.

This clonotype was picked up many times. The chain links TRBV20-1 to TRBJ2-7; no clear D. CDR1 and CDR2 from the germline V gene are DFQATT and SNEGSKA (reference sequence). With 0 bases removed from V and 6 bases from J, the gap between germline ends came to 12 bases. The CDR3 is 13 residues long. CDR3 in amino acids: CSARDSRLSEQYF. CDR3 DNA sequence: TGCAGTGCTAGAGATTCAAGGCTGTCCGAGCAGTACTTC.

Remarks on this clonotype: One end of the junction is discordant with germline, which a read error may explain. The chain uses TRBV11-1 and TRBJ1-1; D gene uncertain. The germline CDR1 and CDR2 sequences are SGHAT and FQDESV (reference sequence). There are 13 residues in the CDR3. Here the CDR3 reads CTSSLHGDTEAFF. The CDR3 DNA follows: TGTACCAGCAGCTTACACGGGGACACTGAAGCTTTCTTT.

As DNA, the CDR3 is TGCGCCGACAGCCAAGGTGCTAACTACGAGCAGTACTTC. Its translation is CADSQGANYEQYF. The rearrangement uses TRBV4-1 and TRBJ2-7; tentatively, D is TRBD1 (5 bases). The CDR3 sequence is 13 residues long. V was clipped by 11 bases and J by 3 bases, with 17 bases between them. Germline V gives CDR1 MGHRA, CDR2 YSYEKL.

In its sample, this clonotype was seen once. A much larger clone is a single base away; this may be a read error. V gene TRBV10-1 combines with J gene TRBJ2-3; TRBD2 matches at 10 bases. This CDR3 region has 16 residues. Per germline, CDR1 WNHNN and CDR2 SYGVQD (reference sequence). The CDR3 sequence: CGSSESTASGRDTQYF. The DNA of the CDR3 is TGCGGCAGCAGTGAGTCGACGGCTAGCGGGAGAGATACGCAGTATTTT.

A remark on this clonotype: Because the CDR3 is missing its conserved closing phenylalanine or tryptophan, this is likely a read error. Because the CDR3's place on the DNA is in doubt, the DNA is left out and the CDR3 is given as listed by TCRdb. The chain is built from TRBV5-1 and TRBJ2-7; no DNA check was done on the table's D call, TRBD2. The CDR3 length is 14 residues, termini included. CDR1 is SGHRS and CDR2 is YFSETQ in the germline V gene. The CDR3 spells CASSGGASTYEQYI.

A remark on this clonotype: No conserved phenylalanine or tryptophan ends this CDR3, so it is likely a read error. This chain links TRBV4-1 with TRBJ2-1; possible D gene TRBD2, 5 bases. Germline CDR1 and CDR2: MGHRA and YSYEKL. The CDR3 is made up of 14 amino acids. Here the CDR3 reads CASGQDPFSVEQFL. CDR3 nucleotide sequence: TGCGCCAGCGGCCAAGATCCATTTAGCGTTGAGCAGTTCTTA.

On this clonotype itself: A much larger clone differs by one base, so this may be a read error. The chain couples TRBV6-1 to TRBJ1-2, with D tentatively TRBD1 (6 bases). The germline V gene encodes CDR1 MNHNS and CDR2 SASEGT. This CDR3 has 15 amino acids. CDR3 residues: CVSRLGRGAGYGYTF. DNA of the CDR3: TGTGTCAGCAGGCTAGGGCGGGGGGCCGGCTATGGCTACACCTTC.

The rearrangement uses TRBV6-5 and TRBJ2-3; D may match TRBD1 or TRBD2 (5 bases each). Germline V gene data show CDR1 as MNHEY and CDR2 as SVGAGI. The V and J ends lost 6 bases and 12 bases respectively, with 19 bases between them. The CDR3 has 13 residues. The chain's CDR3 is CASSKRGADIQYF. The CDR3 bases are TGTGCCAGCAGCAAACGAGGGGCAGATATACAGTATTTT.

As to this clonotype: The junction shows a germline mismatch at one end, possibly a read error. The chain is built from TRBV12-3 or TRBV12-4 and TRBJ2-1; D is unresolved. This CDR3 comprises 14 residues. The CDR3 is CASNNYMDHSEQFF. For the CDR3, the DNA is TGTGCAAGCAATAATTATATGGACCACAGTGAGCAGTTCTTC.

This clonotype turned up a few times. This may be a read error: a much more frequent sequence differs by one nucleotide. This chain connects TRBV5-8 to TRBJ2-7; 8 nucleotides line up with TRBD2. Germline CDR1 is SGHTS and CDR2 is YDEGEE. Germline trimming cut 3 bases from V and 6 bases from J; bases unmatched to any gene: 8. The CDR3 loop spans 14 amino acids. The CDR3 DNA reads as TGTGCCAGCAGCTCCTTGGCGAGCGGGAGCGAGCAGTACTTC. Residues: CASSSLASGSEQYF.

The gene calls are TRBV11-2 and TRBJ2-7; no clear D gene. Trimming shortened V by 3 bases and J by 7 bases, and 16 bases separated the two germline ends. Germline assignment: CDR1 SGHAT and CDR2 FQNNGV. The CDR3 is 14 amino acids. The CDR3, as DNA: TGTGCCAGCAGCTTGAAAGGCGCGATAGAGGAGCAGTACTTC. Translating gives CASSLKGAIEEQYF.

This clonotype was picked up one time. A single base separates this from a much larger clone, so it may be a read error. This chain uses TRBV14 with TRBJ2-5; TRBD2 is a possible D gene (6 bases). The CDR3 contains 15 residues. Germline V gives CDR1 SGHDN, CDR2 FVKESK. Trimming shortened V by 5 bases and J by 5 bases, and 18 bases separated the two germline ends. The CDR3 DNA reads TGTGCCAGCAGCTACTGGGACGGGGGATCGGAGACCCAGTACTTC. It specifies CASSYWDGGSETQYF.

The rearrangement links TRBV5-5 to TRBJ1-5; D might be TRBD2 (5 bases). The end of the DNA aligns better with TRBJ2-3, so the J call may be wrong. CDR1 and CDR2 from the germline V gene are SGHKS and YYEKEE (reference sequence). The CDR3 spans 13 residues. The DNA of the CDR3 is TGTGCCAGCAGTCGGGGTTTTCATCAGCACCAGTATTTT. It specifies CASSRGFHQHQYF.

J is TRBJ2-1 and V is TRBV4-2; no firm D call. V lost 3 bases, J lost 15 bases, and 27 bases lay in between. This CDR3 is built from 16 residues. CDR1 is LGHNA and CDR2 is YNFKEQ in the germline V gene. The CDR3 bases are TGTGCCAGCAGCCATGGTTTAGTGGAATACAACAATGAGTCGTTCTTC. Its protein is CASSHGLVEYNNESFF.